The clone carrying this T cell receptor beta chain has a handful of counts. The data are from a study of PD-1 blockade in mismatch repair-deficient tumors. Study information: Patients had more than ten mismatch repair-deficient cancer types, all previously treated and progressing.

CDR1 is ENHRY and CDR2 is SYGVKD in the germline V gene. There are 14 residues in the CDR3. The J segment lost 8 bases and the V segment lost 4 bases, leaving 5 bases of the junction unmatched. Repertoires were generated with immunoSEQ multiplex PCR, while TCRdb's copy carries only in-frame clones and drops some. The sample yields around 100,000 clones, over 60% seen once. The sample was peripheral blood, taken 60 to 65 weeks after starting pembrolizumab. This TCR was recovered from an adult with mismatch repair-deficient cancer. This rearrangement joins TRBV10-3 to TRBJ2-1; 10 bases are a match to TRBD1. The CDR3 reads CAISGGQGLDEQFF. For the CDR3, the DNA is TGTGCCATCAGTGGGGGACAGGGGCTGGATGAGCAGTTCTTC.